The text below deals with one TCR beta chain. This CDR3 region has 15 residues. Germline V CDR1 and CDR2: LNHDA, SQIVND (reference sequence). The V segment lost 3 bases and the J segment 1 base; nucleotides outside the gene matches: 4. Enrollment of patients from Seattle took place during active infection, with longitudinal follow-up. The source of the sample is a study of blood T cell repertoires in COVID-19. Study background: The origin of the acute and convalescent COVID-19 samples was the United States, Italy and Spain. T cells, B-cell-depleted T cells, or PBMCs provided the cDNA or gDNA that served as material.

In the authors' workflow: Cell counts per sample came from amplifying reference gene primers. Only in-frame clones appear in the TCRdb table, and some are missing; sequencing was by immunoSEQ multiplex PCR. The V and J calls and the clone size are those of that table, but D and trimming were determined from the DNA. The sample lists about 250,000 clones; more than 70% were seen once. This clonotype was sampled from a woman aged 25 to 45 with COVID-19, enrolled during active disease. This chain connects TRBV19 to TRBJ1-1; 8 nucleotides agree with TRBD1. Sequencing was performed on peripheral blood. The CDR3 DNA is TGTGCCAGTAGTATTGCAGGGGGCGGGAACACTGAAGCTTTCTTT. Translation gives CASSIAGGGNTEAFF.